Listed below are T cell receptor beta chains from one sample, sequenced in a study of blood T cell repertoires in COVID-19. The protocol was immunoSEQ multiplex PCR, while the TCRdb copy is restricted to in-frame clones and leaves out a portion. The table includes nearly 250,000 clones, 86% detected once. The sample taken for sequencing was PBMCs or T cells enriched from blood (not recorded which). The origin of the receptors is a woman aged 50 to 65 who had recovered from COVID-19. Both conserved end residues are part of each CDR3. Fields, in order: CDR3 protein, CDR3 DNA, D gene, V gene, J gene, clone size. The D gene is left open where the match is weak. Size is omitted from some rows. Given values are once, few, many or a class for expanded clones.

CDR3aa: CASSSTGVTGELFF
CDR3nt: TGTGCCAGCAGCTCTACAGGGGTTACCGGGGAGCTGTTTTTT
d_gene: TRBD1
v_gene: TRBV7-2
j_gene: TRBJ2-2
abundance: NA

CDR3aa: CASSLSKTQYF
CDR3nt: TGTGCCAGCAGTTTATCAAAGACCCAGTACTTC
d_gene: NA
v_gene: TRBV12-3/TRBV12-4
j_gene: TRBJ2-5
abundance: NA

CDR3aa: CAWSQGADNTEAFF
CDR3nt: TGTGCCTGGAGCCAGGGGGCGGATAACACTGAAGCTTTCTTT
d_gene: TRBD1
v_gene: TRBV30
j_gene: TRBJ1-1
abundance: NA

CDR3aa: CASSARLLTNYNEQFF
CDR3nt: TGTGCCAGCAGCGCGCGACTACTTACTAACTACAATGAGCAGTTCTTC
d_gene: NA
v_gene: TRBV7-2
j_gene: TRBJ2-1
abundance: NA

CDR3aa: CASTRDRENYGYTF
CDR3nt: TGTGCCAGCACTCGGGACAGGGAGAACTATGGCTACACCTTC
d_gene: TRBD1
v_gene: TRBV28
j_gene: TRBJ1-2
abundance: NA

CDR3aa: CASSLEVNGGNIQYF
CDR3nt: TGTGCCAGCAGCTTAGAGGTCAACGGAGGAAACATTCAGTACTTC
d_gene: NA
v_gene: TRBV7-2
j_gene: TRBJ2-4
abundance: NA

CDR3aa: CASSTQGSSYNSPLHF
CDR3nt: TGCGCCAGCAGCACTCAAGGGAGCTCCTATAATTCACCCCTCCACTTT
d_gene: NA
v_gene: TRBV5-1
j_gene: TRBJ1-6
abundance: NA

CDR3aa: CASGTGLLRTMNTEAFF
CDR3nt: TGTGCCAGCGGGACAGGTTTACTACGTACTATGAACACTGAAGCTTTCTTT
d_gene: TRBD1
v_gene: TRBV28
j_gene: TRBJ1-1
abundance: NA

CDR3aa: CATSREGGGYEQYF
CDR3nt: TGTGCCACCAGCAGAGAAGGAGGAGGCTACGAGCAGTACTTC
d_gene: NA
v_gene: TRBV15
j_gene: TRBJ2-7
abundance: NA

CDR3aa: CASSVKDRGTQYF
CDR3nt: TGTGCCAGCTCTGTAAAGGACAGGGGCACGCAGTATTTT
d_gene: TRBD1
v_gene: TRBV11-2
j_gene: TRBJ2-3
abundance: once